The present T cell receptor beta chain was sequenced within a study of blood T cell repertoires in COVID-19. Study background: The United States, Italy and Spain provided the acute and convalescent COVID-19 samples. Sources were T cells, B-cell-depleted T cells, or PBMCs; the material itself was cDNA or gDNA.

Original analysis: Reference gene primer amplification gave estimated nucleated cell counts. This table comes from immunoSEQ multiplex PCR, and its TCRdb copy is limited to in-frame clones, with some not included. That table furnishes V, J and clone size, whereas the DNA furnished D and trimming. The sample holds around 40,000 clones, 85% seen once. A single count supports this clone. Trimming removed 3 bases at V and 5 bases at J, with 11 bases between. This CDR3 is built from 15 residues. Per germline, CDR1 LNHDA and CDR2 SQIVND (reference sequence). What was sequenced was peripheral blood. The rearrangement joins TRBV19 to TRBJ1-6, with D possibly matching TRBD1 (5 bases). This receptor was taken from a human donor in a cohort sampled during active COVID-19. CDR3: CASSMSQGNNSPLHF. The CDR3 DNA reads TGTGCCAGTAGTATGTCGCAGGGCAATAATTCACCCCTCCACTTT.